The 14 T cell receptor beta chains in this list originate from one sample, sequenced in a study of coeliac disease. Some clones are missing from TCRdb's copy, which holds only in-frame ones; the method was immunoSEQ multiplex PCR. The table has 5,000 or so clones, about 70% seen once. Sequenced sample: lymphocytes from the gut lamina propria. The receptors originated from a man younger than 35 with celiac disease on a gluten-free diet.

The gene calls are TRBV9 and TRBJ1-2; D is perhaps TRBD1 (5 bases). In germline, CDR1 is SGDLS, CDR2 YYNGEE. The CDR3 contains 15 residues. V gave up 0 bases and J gave up 2 bases, with 11 bases separating them. In nucleotides, the CDR3 is TGTGCCAGCAGCGTAGCGTCGGGGGAGAACTATGGCTACACCTTC. Its protein product is CASSVASGENYGYTF. The complete variable domain, with remaining parts taken from reference TRBV9 and TRBJ1-2, reads DSGVTQTPKHLITATGQRVTLRCSPRSGDLSVYWYQQSLDQGLQFLIQYYNGEERAKGNILERFSAQQFPDLHSELNLSSLELGDSALYFCASSVASGENYGYTFGSGTRLTVV.

This rearrangement joins TRBV6-6 to TRBJ2-7; TRBD1 aligns across 12 bases. The CDR3 is 16 amino acids. V gave up 4 bases and J gave up 7 bases; unmatched junction bases: 11. Germline assignment: CDR1 MNHNY and CDR2 SVGAGI (reference sequence). The CDR3 region has the DNA TGTGCCAGCAGTTTATCCACGGGACAGGGGGCGAAGGAGCAGTACTTC. It encodes CASSLSTGQGAKEQYF.

V is TRBV18 and J is TRBJ2-2, with TRBD1 matching over 9 bases. The CDR3 covers 14 residues. V trimming: 3 bases; J trimming: 6 bases; junction bases outside the gene matches: 2. CDR1 and CDR2 (germline): KGHSH, LQKENI. Here the CDR3 reads CASSPDRGAGELFF. CDR3 nucleotides: TGTGCCAGCTCACCGGACAGGGGAGCCGGGGAGCTGTTTTTT. Complete variable domain (other parts from reference TRBV18 and TRBJ2-2): NAGVMQNPRHLVRRRGQEARLRCSPMKGHSHVYWYRQLPEEGLKFMVYLQKENIIDESGMPKERFSAEFPKEGPSILRIQQVVRGDSAAYFCASSPDRGAGELFFGEGSRLTVL.

Notes on this clone: The identical CDR3 is also encoded by other nucleotide sequences in the sample. This chain joins TRBV27 and TRBJ1-1; D gene unclear. CDR3 length: 14 amino acids. V was shortened by 3 bases and J by 0 bases, with 8 bases between the two germline ends. The germline V gene has CDR1 MNHEY and CDR2 SMNVEV (reference sequence). The CDR3 DNA is TGTGCCAGCAGTTTTCTGGGCATGAACACTGAAGCTTTCTTT. It codes for CASSFLGMNTEAFF.

J is TRBJ2-1 and V is TRBV9, with D possibly TRBD1 on 5 matching bases. V was shortened by 0 bases and J by 6 bases, with 10 bases between the two germline ends. Germline V CDR1 and CDR2: SGDLS, YYNGEE. This CDR3 has 14 residues. The CDR3 bases are TGTGCCAGCAGCGTAGGCGGCAGGGTCAATGAGCAGTTCTTC. Protein: CASSVGGRVNEQFF.

The chain combines TRBV29-1 with TRBJ1-6, with 8 nucleotides matching TRBD1. J gave up 7 bases and V 6 bases, and 5 bases lay outside the gene matches. The CDR3 spans 13 residues. Germline V gene sequence: CDR1 SQVTM, CDR2 ANQGSEA. DNA of the CDR3: TGCAGCGTCTCGACAGGGGACAATTCACCCCTCCACTTT. Protein sequence: CSVSTGDNSPLHF.

This clone was seen only a few times. The chain couples TRBV7-2 to TRBJ1-1; TRBD1 is a possible D gene (6 bases). Germline values: CDR1 SGHTA, CDR2 FQGNSA. This CDR3 is built from 13 residues. V was trimmed by 3 bases and J by 6 bases, leaving 11 bases between them. The CDR3 DNA follows: TGTGCCAGCAGCTTCGGGGGGCGGGCTGAAGCTTTCTTT. This codes for CASSFGGRAEAFF.

The chain recombines TRBV6-5 with TRBJ2-7; TRBD1 agrees at 10 bases. This CDR3 is built from 14 residues. J was trimmed by 1 base and V by 6 bases; bases with no gene match: 3. CDR1 is MNHEY, CDR2 SVGAGI, per germline. The CDR3 reads CASSGDRGSYEQYF. The CDR3 DNA reads as TGTGCCAGCAGCGGGGACAGGGGTTCCTACGAGCAGTACTTC.

The rearrangement uses TRBV11-1 and TRBJ1-2, with 7 bases that match TRBD1. Unmatched junction bases numbered 6, after V lost 4 bases and J lost 7 bases. The CDR3 has 13 amino acids. Germline V lookup: CDR1 SGHAT, CDR2 FQDESV (reference sequence). The CDR3 DNA reads TGTGCCAGCAGCTCTCCCGGGACAGCTGGCTACACCTTC. Protein product: CASSSPGTAGYTF.

The chain uses TRBV4-1 and TRBJ1-2, with 7 positions matching TRBD1. The trim removed 0 bases at V and 8 bases at J, leaving 3 bases unmatched. Per germline, CDR1 MGHRA and CDR2 YSYEKL. This CDR3 spans 13 amino acids. CDR3 residues: CASSQDRGSGYTF. Here the CDR3 DNA reads TGCGCCAGCAGCCAAGACAGGGGGAGCGGCTACACCTTC.

V gene TRBV10-1 combines with J gene TRBJ1-2; no firm D call. V lost 6 bases, J lost 4 bases, and 3 bases lay in between. This CDR3 is built from 10 residues. CDR1 and CDR2 (germline): WNHNN, SYGVQD (reference sequence). CDR3 protein: CASRSYGYTF. CDR3 sequence (DNA): TGCGCCAGCAGGAGCTATGGCTACACCTTC.

The chain employs TRBV19 and TRBJ2-5; D gene unclear. CDR3 length: 15 amino acids. V shed 3 bases and J shed 3 bases, with 14 bases lying between them. Germline V CDR1 and CDR2: LNHDA, SQIVND (reference sequence). The CDR3 coding sequence is TGTGCCAGTAGTATTGGGTGGGCGATAAAAGAGACCCAGTACTTC. This codes for CASSIGWAIKETQYF.

The rearrangement uses TRBV7-2 and TRBJ1-2; the D gene is possibly TRBD1 (6 bases). Per the germline V gene, CDR1 is SGHTA and CDR2 is FQGNSA. V was clipped by 5 bases and J by 2 bases, with 15 bases between them. CDR3 length: 15 residues. The CDR3 DNA follows: TGTGCCAGCAGCGAGAGGGGGGGCAGGAACTATGGCTACACCTTC. This translates into CASSERGGRNYGYTF.

Regarding this clone: The sample holds other DNA sequences that translate to the same CDR3. The J gene is TRBJ2-4, the V gene TRBV28; 10 bases are a match to TRBD1. Germline V CDR1 and CDR2: MDHEN, SYDVKM. CDR3 length: 14 amino acids. J lost 9 bases, V lost 6 bases, and 8 bases had no gene match. DNA for the CDR3: TGTGCCAGCAGCTTTGGGGGACAGGGGTCCATTCAGTACTTC. This translates into CASSFGGQGSIQYF.